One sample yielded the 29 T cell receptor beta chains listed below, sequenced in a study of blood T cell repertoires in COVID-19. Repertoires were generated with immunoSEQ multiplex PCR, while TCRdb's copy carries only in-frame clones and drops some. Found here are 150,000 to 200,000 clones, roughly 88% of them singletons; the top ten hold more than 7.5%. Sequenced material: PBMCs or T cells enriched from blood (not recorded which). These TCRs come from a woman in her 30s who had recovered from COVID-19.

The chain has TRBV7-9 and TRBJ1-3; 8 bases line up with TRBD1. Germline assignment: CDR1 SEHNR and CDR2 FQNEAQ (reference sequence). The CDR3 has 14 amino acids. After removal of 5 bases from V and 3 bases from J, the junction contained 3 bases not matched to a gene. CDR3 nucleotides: TGTGCCAGCAGCATAGACAGGGGTGGAAACACCATATATTTT. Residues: CASSIDRGGNTIYF.

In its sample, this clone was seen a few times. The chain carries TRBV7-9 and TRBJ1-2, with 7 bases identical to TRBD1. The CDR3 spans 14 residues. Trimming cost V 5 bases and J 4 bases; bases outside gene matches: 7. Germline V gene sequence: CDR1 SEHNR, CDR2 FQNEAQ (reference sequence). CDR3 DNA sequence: TGTGCCAGCAGCCATCAGGACAGGTTCTATGGCTACACCTTC. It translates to CASSHQDRFYGYTF.

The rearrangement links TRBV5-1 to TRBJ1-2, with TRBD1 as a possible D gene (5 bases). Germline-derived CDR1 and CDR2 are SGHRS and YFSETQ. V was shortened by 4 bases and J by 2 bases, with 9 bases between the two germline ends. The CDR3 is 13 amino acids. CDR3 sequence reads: CASSPDTNYGYTF. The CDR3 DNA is TGCGCCAGCAGCCCGGACACAAACTATGGCTACACCTTC.

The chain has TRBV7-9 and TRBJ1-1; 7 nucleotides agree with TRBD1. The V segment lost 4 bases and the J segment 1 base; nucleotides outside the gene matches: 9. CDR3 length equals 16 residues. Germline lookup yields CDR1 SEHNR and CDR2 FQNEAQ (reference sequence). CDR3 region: CASSSNRQGENTEAFF. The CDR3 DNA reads TGTGCCAGCAGCTCAAACCGACAGGGTGAGAACACTGAAGCTTTCTTT.

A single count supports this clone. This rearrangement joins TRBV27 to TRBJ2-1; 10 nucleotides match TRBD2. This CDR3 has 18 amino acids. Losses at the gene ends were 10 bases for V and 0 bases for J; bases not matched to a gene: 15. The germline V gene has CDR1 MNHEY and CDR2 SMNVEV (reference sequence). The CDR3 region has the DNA TGTGCCACCCGGACGTCTAGCGGGAGTTTCCCCTCCTACAATGAGCAGTTCTTC. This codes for CATRTSSGSFPSYNEQFF.

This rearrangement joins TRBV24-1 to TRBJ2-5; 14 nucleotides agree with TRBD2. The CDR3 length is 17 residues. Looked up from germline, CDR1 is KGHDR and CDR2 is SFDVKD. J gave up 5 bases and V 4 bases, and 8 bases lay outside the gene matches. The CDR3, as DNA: TGTGCCACCAGTGAGATCCCCGGGACTAGCGGGAGCGAGACCCAGTACTTC. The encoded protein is CATSEIPGTSGSETQYF.

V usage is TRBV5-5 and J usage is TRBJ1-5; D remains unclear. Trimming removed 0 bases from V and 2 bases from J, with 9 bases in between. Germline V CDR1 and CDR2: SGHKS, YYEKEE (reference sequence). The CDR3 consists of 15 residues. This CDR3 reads CASSLAFLGNQPQHF. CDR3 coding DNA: TGTGCCAGCAGCTTGGCGTTTCTTGGCAATCAGCCCCAGCATTTT.

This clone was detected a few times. This CDR3 is CASSSTSGRVIDTQYF. DNA of the CDR3: TGCGCCAGCAGCTCCACTAGCGGGAGAGTTATAGATACGCAGTATTTT. V gene TRBV5-1 combines with J gene TRBJ2-3; 11 nucleotides agree with TRBD2. The length of the CDR3 is 16 residues. The V gene's germline CDR1 is SGHRS and CDR2 YFSETQ. With 3 bases clipped from V and 5 bases from J, the junction kept 8 bases outside the gene matches.

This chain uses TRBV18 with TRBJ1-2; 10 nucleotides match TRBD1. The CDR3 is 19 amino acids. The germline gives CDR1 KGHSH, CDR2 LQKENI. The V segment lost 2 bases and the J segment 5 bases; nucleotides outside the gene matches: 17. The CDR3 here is CASSPTSSLMTGGEYGYTF. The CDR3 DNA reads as TGTGCCAGCTCACCAACGAGCTCCCTTATGACAGGGGGCGAATATGGCTACACCTTC.

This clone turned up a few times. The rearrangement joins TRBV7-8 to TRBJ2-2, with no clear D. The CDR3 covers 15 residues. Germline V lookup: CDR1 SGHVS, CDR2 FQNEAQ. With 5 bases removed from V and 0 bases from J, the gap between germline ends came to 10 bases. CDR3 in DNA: TGTGCCAGCAGCCCAAGCCCCGCGAACACCGGGGAGCTGTTTTTT. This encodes CASSPSPANTGELFF.

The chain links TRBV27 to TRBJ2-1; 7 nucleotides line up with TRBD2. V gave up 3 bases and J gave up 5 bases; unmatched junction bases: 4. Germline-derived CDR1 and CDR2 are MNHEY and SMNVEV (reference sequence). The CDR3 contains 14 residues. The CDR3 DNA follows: TGTGCCAGCAGTTTCGGACTAGTGAACAATGAGCAGTTCTTC. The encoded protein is CASSFGLVNNEQFF.

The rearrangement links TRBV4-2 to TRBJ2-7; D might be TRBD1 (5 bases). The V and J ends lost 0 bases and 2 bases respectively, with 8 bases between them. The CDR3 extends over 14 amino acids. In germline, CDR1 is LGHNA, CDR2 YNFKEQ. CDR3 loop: CASSQDKGTYEQYF. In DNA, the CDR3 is TGTGCCAGCAGCCAAGATAAGGGGACCTACGAGCAGTACTTC.

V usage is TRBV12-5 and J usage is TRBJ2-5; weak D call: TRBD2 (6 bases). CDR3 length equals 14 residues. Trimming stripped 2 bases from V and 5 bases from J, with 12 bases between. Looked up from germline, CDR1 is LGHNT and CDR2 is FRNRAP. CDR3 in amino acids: CASGLWGLGETQYF. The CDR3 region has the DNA TGTGCTAGTGGTTTGTGGGGACTCGGGGAGACCCAGTACTTC.

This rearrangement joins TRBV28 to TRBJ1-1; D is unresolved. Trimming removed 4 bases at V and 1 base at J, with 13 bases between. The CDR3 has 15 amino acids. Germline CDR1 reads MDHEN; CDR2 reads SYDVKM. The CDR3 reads CASSSPTPGNTEAFF. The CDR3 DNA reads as TGTGCCAGCAGTTCTCCAACCCCGGGGAACACTGAAGCTTTCTTT.

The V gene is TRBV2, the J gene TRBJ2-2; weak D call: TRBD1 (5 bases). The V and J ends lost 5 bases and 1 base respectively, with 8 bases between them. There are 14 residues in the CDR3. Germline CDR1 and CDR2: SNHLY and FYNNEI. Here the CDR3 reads CASSRQRNTGELFF. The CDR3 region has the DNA TGTGCCAGCAGTAGACAGAGGAACACCGGGGAGCTGTTTTTT.

The CDR3 nucleotides read TGTGCCAGCTCAGCCATGACAGAGAGCAATGAGCAGTTCTTC. Translation: CASSAMTESNEQFF. This chain joins TRBV18 and TRBJ2-1; TRBD1 might be the D (5 bases). The CDR3 extends over 14 amino acids. Trimming removed 5 bases from V and 6 bases from J, with 14 bases in between. The germline CDR1 and CDR2 sequences are KGHSH and LQKENI.

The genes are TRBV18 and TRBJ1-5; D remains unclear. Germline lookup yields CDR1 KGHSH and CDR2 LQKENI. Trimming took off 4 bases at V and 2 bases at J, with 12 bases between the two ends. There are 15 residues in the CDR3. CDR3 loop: CASSRDTVRNQPQHF. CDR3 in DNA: TGTGCCAGCTCACGTGACACCGTCCGCAATCAGCCCCAGCATTTT.

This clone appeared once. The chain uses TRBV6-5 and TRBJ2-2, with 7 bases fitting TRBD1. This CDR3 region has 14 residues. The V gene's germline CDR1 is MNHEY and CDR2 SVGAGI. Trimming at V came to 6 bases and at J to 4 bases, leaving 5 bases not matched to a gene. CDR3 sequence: CASRPQGSTGELFF. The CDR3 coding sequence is TGTGCCAGCAGGCCACAGGGGAGCACCGGGGAGCTGTTTTTT.

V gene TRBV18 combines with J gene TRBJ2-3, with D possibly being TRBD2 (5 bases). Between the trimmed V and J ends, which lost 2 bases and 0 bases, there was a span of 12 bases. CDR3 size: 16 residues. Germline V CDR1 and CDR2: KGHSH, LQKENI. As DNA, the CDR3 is TGTGCCAGCTCACCAGGAAATCCGGGGAGCACAGATACGCAGTATTTT. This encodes CASSPGNPGSTDTQYF.

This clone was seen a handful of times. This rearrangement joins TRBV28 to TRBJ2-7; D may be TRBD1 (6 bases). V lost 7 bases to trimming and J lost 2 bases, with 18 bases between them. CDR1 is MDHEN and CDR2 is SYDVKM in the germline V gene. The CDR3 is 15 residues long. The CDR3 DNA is TGTGCCAGCACCCTAGGGGGTAGCCTTACCTACGAGCAGTACTTC. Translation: CASTLGGSLTYEQYF.

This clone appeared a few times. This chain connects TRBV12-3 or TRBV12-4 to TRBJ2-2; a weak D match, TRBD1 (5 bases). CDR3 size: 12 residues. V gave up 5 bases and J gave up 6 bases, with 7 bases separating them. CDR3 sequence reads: CASSQGPGELFF. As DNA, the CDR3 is TGTGCCAGCAGTCAGGGCCCCGGGGAGCTGTTTTTT.

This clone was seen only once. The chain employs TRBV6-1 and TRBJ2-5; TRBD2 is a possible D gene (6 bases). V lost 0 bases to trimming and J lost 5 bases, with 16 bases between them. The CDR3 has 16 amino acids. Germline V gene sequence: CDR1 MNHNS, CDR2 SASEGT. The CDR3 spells CASSEAVRGSTETQYF. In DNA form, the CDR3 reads TGTGCCAGCAGTGAAGCCGTCCGGGGGAGTACGGAGACCCAGTACTTC.

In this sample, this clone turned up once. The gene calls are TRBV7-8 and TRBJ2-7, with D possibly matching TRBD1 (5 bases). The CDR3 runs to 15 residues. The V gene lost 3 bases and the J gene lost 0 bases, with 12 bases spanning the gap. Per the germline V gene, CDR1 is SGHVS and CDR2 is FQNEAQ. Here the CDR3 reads CASSLSQAPSYEQYF. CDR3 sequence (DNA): TGTGCCAGCAGCTTGTCACAGGCTCCCTCCTACGAGCAGTACTTC.

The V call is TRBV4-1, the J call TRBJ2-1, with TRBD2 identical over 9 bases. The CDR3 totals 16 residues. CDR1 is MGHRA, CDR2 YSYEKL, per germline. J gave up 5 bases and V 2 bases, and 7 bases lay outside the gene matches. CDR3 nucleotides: TGCGCCAGCAGCCAATTGACTAGCGGACAACACAATGAGCAGTTCTTC. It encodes CASSQLTSGQHNEQFF.

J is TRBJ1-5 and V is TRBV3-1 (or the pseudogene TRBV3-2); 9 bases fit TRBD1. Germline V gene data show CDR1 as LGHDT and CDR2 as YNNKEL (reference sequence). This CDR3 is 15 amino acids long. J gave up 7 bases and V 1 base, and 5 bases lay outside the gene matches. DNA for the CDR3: TGTGCCAGCAGCCAAGCGGACAGGGGTGGACAGCCCCAGCATTTT. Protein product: CASSQADRGGQPQHF.

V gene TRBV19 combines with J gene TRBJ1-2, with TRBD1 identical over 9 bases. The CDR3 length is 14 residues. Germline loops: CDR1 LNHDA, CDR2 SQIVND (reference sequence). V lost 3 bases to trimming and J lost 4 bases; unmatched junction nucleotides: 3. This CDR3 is CASSIGTGTYGYTF. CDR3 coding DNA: TGTGCCAGTAGTATTGGGACAGGGACCTATGGCTACACCTTC.

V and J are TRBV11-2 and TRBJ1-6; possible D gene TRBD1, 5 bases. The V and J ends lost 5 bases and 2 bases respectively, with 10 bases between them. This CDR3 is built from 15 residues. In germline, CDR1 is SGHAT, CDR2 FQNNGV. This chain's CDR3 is CASSPGGAYNSPLHF. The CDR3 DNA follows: TGTGCCAGCAGCCCCGGAGGGGCCTATAATTCACCCCTCCACTTT.

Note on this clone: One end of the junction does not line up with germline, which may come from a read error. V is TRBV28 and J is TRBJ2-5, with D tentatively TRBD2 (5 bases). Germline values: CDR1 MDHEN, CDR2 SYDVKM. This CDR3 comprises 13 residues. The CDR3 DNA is TGTGCCACCAGTCCGGGATCTGGGGAGACCCAGTACTTC. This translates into CATSPGSGETQYF.

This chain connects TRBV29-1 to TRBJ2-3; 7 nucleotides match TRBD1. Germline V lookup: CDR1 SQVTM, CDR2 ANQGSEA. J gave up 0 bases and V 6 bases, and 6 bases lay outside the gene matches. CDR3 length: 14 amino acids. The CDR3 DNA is TGCAGCGTAAACAGGGGTACGAGCACAGATACGCAGTATTTT. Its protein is CSVNRGTSTDTQYF.